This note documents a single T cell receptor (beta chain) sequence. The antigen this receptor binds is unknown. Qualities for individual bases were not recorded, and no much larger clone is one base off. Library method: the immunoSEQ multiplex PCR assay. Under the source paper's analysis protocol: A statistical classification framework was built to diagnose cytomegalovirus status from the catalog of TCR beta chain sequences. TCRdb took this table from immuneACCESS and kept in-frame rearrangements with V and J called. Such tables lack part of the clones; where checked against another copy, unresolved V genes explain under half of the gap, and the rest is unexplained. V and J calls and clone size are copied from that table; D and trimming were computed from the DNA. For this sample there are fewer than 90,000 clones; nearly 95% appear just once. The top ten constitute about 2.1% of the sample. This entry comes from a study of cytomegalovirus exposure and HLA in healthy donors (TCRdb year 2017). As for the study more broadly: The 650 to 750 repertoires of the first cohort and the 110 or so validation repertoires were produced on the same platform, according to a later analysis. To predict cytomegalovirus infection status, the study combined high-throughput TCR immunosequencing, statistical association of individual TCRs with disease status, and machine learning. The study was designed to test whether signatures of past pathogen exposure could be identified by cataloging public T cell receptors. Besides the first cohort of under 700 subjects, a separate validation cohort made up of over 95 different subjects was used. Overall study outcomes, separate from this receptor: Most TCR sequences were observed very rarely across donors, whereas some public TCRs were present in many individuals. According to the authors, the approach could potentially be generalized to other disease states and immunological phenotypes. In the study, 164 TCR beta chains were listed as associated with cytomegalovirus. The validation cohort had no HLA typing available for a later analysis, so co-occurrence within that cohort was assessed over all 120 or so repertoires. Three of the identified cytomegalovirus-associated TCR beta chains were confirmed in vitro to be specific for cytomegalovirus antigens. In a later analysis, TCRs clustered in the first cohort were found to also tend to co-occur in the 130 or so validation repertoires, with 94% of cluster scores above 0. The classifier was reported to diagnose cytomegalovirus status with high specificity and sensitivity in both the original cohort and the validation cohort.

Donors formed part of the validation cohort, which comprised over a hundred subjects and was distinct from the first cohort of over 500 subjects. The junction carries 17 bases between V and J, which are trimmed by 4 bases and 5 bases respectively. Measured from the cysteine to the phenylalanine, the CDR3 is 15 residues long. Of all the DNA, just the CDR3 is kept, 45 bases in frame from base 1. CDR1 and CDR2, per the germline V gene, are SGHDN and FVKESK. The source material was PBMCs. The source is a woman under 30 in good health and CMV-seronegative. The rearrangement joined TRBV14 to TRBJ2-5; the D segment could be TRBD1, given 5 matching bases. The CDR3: CASSLTTAGHETQYF. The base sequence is TGTGCCAGCAGCCTAACTACTGCAGGGCATGAGACCCAGTACTTC.